The following is a T cell receptor beta chain sequence with its context. The antigen it recognizes is unknown. There are no base qualities to consult, and no much larger clone falls within one base. The entry originates in a study of post-analysis software for immune sequencing data (dated by TCRdb to the mid-2010s). In terms of the full investigation: The recorded disease courses included relapsing-remitting, secondary progressive and progressive-relapsing multiple sclerosis, and some patients had no subtype annotation. A subset of samples was prepared in parallel using single-end sample barcoding, then pooled and co-amplified after Illumina adapter ligation. The patient repertoires were set against eleven to twelve previously published healthy control repertoires from donors whose ages ranged from roughly 6 to 27 years. Study-wide conclusions, independent of this receptor: The control group was slightly older than the multiple sclerosis patient group. Multiple sclerosis patients had significantly lower normalized Chao1 diversity than controls, a result that suggests substantial peripheral T-cell clonal expansion. Direct clustering with F measure revealed strong co-clustering of samples prepared in the same batch, which led to a batch-effect correction.

TCR beta repertoires were profiled from peripheral blood of 10 to 15 young patients with multiple sclerosis to demonstrate the VDJtools post-analysis software. The patients with multiple sclerosis were children and adolescents between 6 and 15 years of age. Library preparation employed PCR. Sequenced using an Illumina HiSeq 2500. To reduce PCR and sequencing biases, unique molecular identifiers were incorporated into the TCR beta cDNA libraries. Per 1 to 10 million input T cells, approximately 500,000 cDNA molecules were obtained, such that each molecule approximated one T cell. The same protocol used for the earlier healthy control dataset was applied to prepare and sequence the patient libraries. Within a given batch, samples were prepared together, multiplexed and sequenced on the same HiSeq lane. As for how the authors treated the data: Raw barcoded reads were processed with MIGEC, discarding single-read molecular identifier groups before consensus assembly and CDR3 extraction. VDJtools was used for post-analysis of the clonotype tables, and diversity was normalized by down-sampling every dataset to the size of the smallest sample. To correct batch-related cross-sample contamination, repertoire overlap clustering matched CDR3 amino acid sequences but not nucleotide sequences. The public reads were run again by TCRdb, first through fastp at Q25 and then through MiXCR, and only productive beta chains were kept. CDR3 protein duplicates are merged, each entry listing the most common genes and DNA. TCRdb, rather than the study authors, made the V and J calls. This sample is represented by about 430,000 distinct CDR3 sequences; roughly 40% of them were singletons. Roughly 8.2% of the sample is held by the ten biggest clonotypes.

This TCR came from a girl aged 2-10 years with multiple sclerosis. Specimen: blood.

The base sequence is TGCGCCAGCAGCTTGGACCGGGGATTTGAGCAGTACTTC. Translation gives CASSLDRGFEQYF. The chain uses TRBV5-1 and TRBJ2-5; possibly the D gene is TRBD2, per 5 matching bases. CDR1 and CDR2, looked up from the germline V gene, are SGHRS and YFSETQ. The CDR3 covers 13 residues, taking in both the cysteine and the phenylalanine. Just the 39-base CDR3 DNA is kept, in frame starting at base 1. V and J lose 0 bases and 11 bases, and a span of 14 bases separates them.